Here is one TCR beta chain with its context. Its matching antigen is unknown. Sequencing was performed with immunoSEQ multiplex PCR; in TCRdb, only in-frame clones are kept and a portion is missing. This table has more than 50,000 clones, approximately 86% appearing once. Germline V gene sequence: CDR1 MNHEY, CDR2 SVGAGI. The CDR3 sequence is 11 residues long. V was pared by 5 bases and J by 3 bases, with 4 bases between. This sample stems from a study of OX40 agonist ivuxolimab in advanced cancers. Turning to the study itself: Partial responses were achieved by three patients, of whom one had hepatocellular carcinoma and two had cutaneous melanoma. Findings and limits, study-wide: Some patients without response likewise showed low normalized clonal expansion.

The chain links TRBV6-5 to TRBJ2-5; no definite D call. The sample was CD4+ or CD8+ T cells sorted from blood, taken in a trial of the OX40 agonist ivuxolimab. This sequence was found in an adult with an advanced solid tumor such as melanoma, head and neck, liver or kidney cancer. Here the CDR3 reads CASSAKETQYF. The CDR3 DNA reads TGTGCCAGCAGTGCGAAAGAGACCCAGTACTTC.